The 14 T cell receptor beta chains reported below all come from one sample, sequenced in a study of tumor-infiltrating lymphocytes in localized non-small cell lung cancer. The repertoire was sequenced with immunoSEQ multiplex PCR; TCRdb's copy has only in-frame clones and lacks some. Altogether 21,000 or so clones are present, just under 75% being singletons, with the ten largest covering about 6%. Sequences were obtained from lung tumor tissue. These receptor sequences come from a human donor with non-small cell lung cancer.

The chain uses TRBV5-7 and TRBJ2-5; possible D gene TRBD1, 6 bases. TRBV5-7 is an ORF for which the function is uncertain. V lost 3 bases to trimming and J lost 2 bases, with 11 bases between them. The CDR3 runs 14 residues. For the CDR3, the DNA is TGTGCCAGCAGCTCAGCGACAGGACAAGAGACCCAGTACTTC. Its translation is CASSSATGQETQYF.

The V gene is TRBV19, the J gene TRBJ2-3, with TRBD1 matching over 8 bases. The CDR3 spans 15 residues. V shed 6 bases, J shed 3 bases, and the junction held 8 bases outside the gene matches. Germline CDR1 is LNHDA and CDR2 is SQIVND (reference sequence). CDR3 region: CASSSQGVATDTQYF. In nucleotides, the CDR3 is TGTGCCAGTAGCTCACAGGGGGTTGCGACAGATACGCAGTATTTT.

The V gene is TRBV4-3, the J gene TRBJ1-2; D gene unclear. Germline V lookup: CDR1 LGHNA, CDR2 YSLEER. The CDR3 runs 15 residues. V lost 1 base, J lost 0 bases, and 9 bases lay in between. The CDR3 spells CASSQVAVTNYGYTF. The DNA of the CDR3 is TGCGCCAGCAGCCAAGTTGCAGTAACTAACTATGGCTACACCTTC.

The CDR3: CASSPPSGGPEDTQYF. In nucleotides, the CDR3 is TGTGCCAGCTCACCACCGTCGGGGGGCCCCGAGGATACGCAGTATTTT. The chain combines TRBV18 with TRBJ2-3; D perhaps matches TRBD2 (7 bases). Trimming took 0 bases from V and 6 from J, leaving 16 bases between them. The CDR3 spans 16 residues. Germline V gives CDR1 KGHSH, CDR2 LQKENI. Complete variable domain (other parts from reference TRBV18 and TRBJ2-3): NAGVMQNPRHLVRRRGQEARLRCSPMKGHSHVYWYRQLPEEGLKFMVYLQKENIIDESGMPKERFSAEFPKEGPSILRIQQVVRGDSAAYFCASSPPSGGPEDTQYFGPGTRLTVL.

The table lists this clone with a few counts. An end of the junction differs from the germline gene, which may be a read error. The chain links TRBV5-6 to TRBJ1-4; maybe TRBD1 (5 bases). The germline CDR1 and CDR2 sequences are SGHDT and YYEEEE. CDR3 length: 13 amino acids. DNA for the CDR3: TGTGCCAGCAGCTTGGGGTCGGGTTACAGGAGGGTTTTC. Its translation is CASSLGSGYRRVF.

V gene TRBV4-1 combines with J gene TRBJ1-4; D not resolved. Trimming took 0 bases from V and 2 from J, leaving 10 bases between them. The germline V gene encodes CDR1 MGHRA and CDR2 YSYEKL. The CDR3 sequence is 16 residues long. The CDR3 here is CASSQDEWETNEKLFF. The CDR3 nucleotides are TGCGCCAGCAGCCAAGATGAGTGGGAGACTAATGAAAAACTGTTTTTT.

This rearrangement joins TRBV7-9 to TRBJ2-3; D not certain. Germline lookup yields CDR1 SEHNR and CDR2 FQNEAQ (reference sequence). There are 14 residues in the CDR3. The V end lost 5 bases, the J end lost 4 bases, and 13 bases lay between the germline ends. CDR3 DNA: TGTGCCAGCAGCCCTCCACCAAAGGCAGATACGCAGTATTTT. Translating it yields CASSPPPKADTQYF.

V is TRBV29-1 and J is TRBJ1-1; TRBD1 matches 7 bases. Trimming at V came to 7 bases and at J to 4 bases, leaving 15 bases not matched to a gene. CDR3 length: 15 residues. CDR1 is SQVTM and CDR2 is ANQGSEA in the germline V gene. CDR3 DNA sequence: TGCAGCGCCTCCTATGGCGACAGGGAATCCACTGAAGCTTTCTTT. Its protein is CSASYGDRESTEAFF.

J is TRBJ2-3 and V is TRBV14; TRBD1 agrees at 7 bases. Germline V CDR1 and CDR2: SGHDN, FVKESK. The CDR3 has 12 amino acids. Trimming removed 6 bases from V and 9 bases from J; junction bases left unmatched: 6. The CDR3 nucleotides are TGTGCCAGCAGTCGACAGGGTGAGACGCAGTATTTT. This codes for CASSRQGETQYF.

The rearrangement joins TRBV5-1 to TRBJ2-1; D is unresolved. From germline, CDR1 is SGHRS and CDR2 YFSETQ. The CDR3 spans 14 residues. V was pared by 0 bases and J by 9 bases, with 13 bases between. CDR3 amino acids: CASSLEGLRTEQFF. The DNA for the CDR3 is TGCGCCAGCAGCTTGGAAGGTTTGCGGACTGAGCAGTTCTTC.

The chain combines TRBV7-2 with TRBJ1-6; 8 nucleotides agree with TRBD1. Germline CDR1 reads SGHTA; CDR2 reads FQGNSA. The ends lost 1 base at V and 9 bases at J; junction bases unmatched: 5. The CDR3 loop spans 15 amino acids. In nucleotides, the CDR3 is TGTGCCAGCAGCTTAGGGACAGGGAGTGTTTCACCCCTCCACTTT. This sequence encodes CASSLGTGSVSPLHF.

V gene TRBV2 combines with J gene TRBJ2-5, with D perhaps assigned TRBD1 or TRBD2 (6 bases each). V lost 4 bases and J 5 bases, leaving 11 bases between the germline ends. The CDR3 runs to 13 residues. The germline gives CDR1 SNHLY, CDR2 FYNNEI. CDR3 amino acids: CASSGGAGETQYF. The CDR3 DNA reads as TGTGCCAGCAGTGGGGGGGCGGGTGAGACCCAGTACTTC.

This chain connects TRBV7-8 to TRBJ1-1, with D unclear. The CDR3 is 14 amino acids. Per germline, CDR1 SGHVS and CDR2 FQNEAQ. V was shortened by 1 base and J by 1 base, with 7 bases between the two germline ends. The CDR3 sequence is CASSLVAGNTEAFF. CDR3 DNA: TGTGCCAGCAGCTTAGTAGCGGGGAACACTGAAGCTTTCTTT.

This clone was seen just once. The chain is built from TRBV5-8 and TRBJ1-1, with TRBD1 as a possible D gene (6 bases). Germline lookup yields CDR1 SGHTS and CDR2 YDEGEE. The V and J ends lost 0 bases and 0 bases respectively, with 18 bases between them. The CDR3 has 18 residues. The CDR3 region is CASSLVVGAAMMNTEAFF. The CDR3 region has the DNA TGTGCCAGCAGCTTGGTTGTGGGGGCGGCAATGATGAACACTGAAGCTTTCTTT.